This entry lists 20 T cell receptor beta chains sequenced from one sample in a study of blood T cell repertoires in COVID-19. Libraries were prepared by immunoSEQ multiplex PCR; TCRdb keeps only in-frame clonotypes and omits some of them. There are about 73,000 clones in the sample; more than 65% occur only once, and around 27% lies in the top ten. The sample consisted of peripheral blood. These TCRs come from a human donor in a cohort sampled during active COVID-19.

The chain joins TRBV18 to TRBJ1-5; D is perhaps TRBD1 (5 bases). Germline values: CDR1 KGHSH, CDR2 LQKENI. The CDR3 is 13 amino acids. V lost 5 bases to trimming and J lost 4 bases, with 9 bases between them. The CDR3 DNA sequence: TGTGCCAGCTCATCGACAGAAAATCAGCCCCAGCATTTT. It encodes CASSSTENQPQHF.

V gene TRBV7-9 combines with J gene TRBJ2-3, with TRBD2 identical over 10 bases. V gave up 2 bases and J gave up 2 bases; unmatched junction bases: 4. The CDR3 is made up of 16 amino acids. Germline V gives CDR1 SEHNR, CDR2 FQNEAQ (reference sequence). The CDR3 bases are TGTGCCAGCAGCTTATTTCTAGCGGGGGCCACAGATACGCAGTATTTT. It codes for CASSLFLAGATDTQYF.

This chain uses TRBV6-1 with TRBJ2-7; TRBD1 aligns across 7 bases. The CDR3 is made up of 16 amino acids. Per the germline V gene, CDR1 is MNHNS and CDR2 is SASEGT. J gave up 12 bases and V 1 base, and 18 bases lay outside the gene matches. The CDR3 sequence is CASSEVAWKDRSLVYF. DNA of the CDR3: TGTGCCAGCAGTGAAGTGGCCTGGAAGGACAGGTCGTTGGTGTACTTC.

The chain uses TRBV2 and TRBJ2-5; D remains unclear. The CDR3 has 12 amino acids. From germline, CDR1 is SNHLY and CDR2 FYNNEI. Trimming cost V 2 bases and J 5 bases, with 6 bases left between them. Here the CDR3 reads CASSESRETQYF. CDR3 sequence (DNA): TGTGCCAGCAGTGAAAGTCGGGAGACCCAGTACTTC.

This chain links TRBV24-1 with TRBJ2-2, with 7 positions matching TRBD1. The V gene end was trimmed by 2 bases and the J gene end by 4 bases; junction bases not matched to a gene: 3. CDR3 length equals 15 residues. Germline loops: CDR1 KGHDR, CDR2 SFDVKD. CDR3 region: CATSDSRTGTGELFF. Written as DNA, the CDR3 is TGTGCCACCAGTGATTCGCGGACAGGCACCGGGGAGCTGTTTTTT.

The chain joins TRBV2 to TRBJ2-2; 7 bases are shared with TRBD2. Germline CDR1 is SNHLY and CDR2 is FYNNEI. The CDR3 spans 15 residues. V shed 5 bases and J 3 bases; nucleotides not matched to a gene: 6. CDR3 DNA: TGTGCCAGCAGTCACACTACTAGCGACACCGGGGAGCTGTTTTTT. Encoded protein: CASSHTTSDTGELFF.

This chain uses TRBV6-7 with TRBJ2-1, with 9 bases lining up with TRBD2. TRBV6-7 counts as an open reading frame of uncertain function. CDR3 length: 13 residues. Germline trimming cut 11 bases from V and 9 bases from J; bases unmatched to any gene: 11. This CDR3 is CAWSPSGEGEQFF. CDR3 nucleotides: TGTGCCTGGAGCCCTAGCGGGGAAGGTGAGCAGTTCTTC.

The V call is TRBV5-1, the J call TRBJ1-1; 8 bases are shared with TRBD1. The CDR3 loop spans 15 amino acids. The germline V gene encodes CDR1 SGHRS and CDR2 YFSETQ. Unmatched junction bases numbered 7, after V lost 4 bases and J lost 2 bases. CDR3 nucleotides: TGCGCCAGCAGCCGCGGGACAGGCCCAAACACTGAAGCTTTCTTT. Translated, it gives CASSRGTGPNTEAFF.

The chain carries TRBV19 and TRBJ1-2; D not certain. The germline gives CDR1 LNHDA, CDR2 SQIVND (reference sequence). CDR3 size: 14 residues. The germline V and J ends were trimmed by 6 bases and 0 bases, with 11 bases remaining between them. The CDR3 region is CASSIGSTNYGYTF. DNA of the CDR3: TGTGCCAGTAGCATCGGGTCAACTAACTATGGCTACACCTTC.

The V and J genes are TRBV7-9 and TRBJ2-4; D not resolved. CDR3 length: 14 amino acids. Germline CDR1 reads SEHNR; CDR2 reads FQNEAQ (reference sequence). Between the trimmed V and J ends, which lost 1 base and 2 bases, there was a span of 6 bases. CDR3 DNA sequence: TGTGCCAGCAGCTTAGACATAACCAAAAACATTCAGTACTTC. This sequence encodes CASSLDITKNIQYF.

The chain recombines TRBV9 with TRBJ2-1; TRBD1 might be the D (5 bases). The CDR3 has 15 amino acids. Between the trimmed V and J ends, which lost 0 bases and 2 bases, there was a span of 9 bases. CDR1 SGDLS and CDR2 YYNGEE come from the germline V gene. CDR3 nucleotides: TGTGCCAGCAGCGTAGAGGGCAGGGCCTACAATGAGCAGTTCTTC. Translation gives CASSVEGRAYNEQFF.

This clone was detected a few times. The chain couples TRBV14 to TRBJ2-1, with a possible D match to TRBD1 (5 bases). From germline, CDR1 is SGHDN and CDR2 FVKESK. The V end lost 3 bases, the J end lost 12 bases, and 24 bases lay between the germline ends. The CDR3 length is 16 residues. The CDR3 nucleotides read TGTGCCAGCAGCCACGTGCCCTATTCGACAGACCTGGGGCAGTTCTTC. Its translation: CASSHVPYSTDLGQFF.

The table lists this clone with a count of one. This chain connects TRBV7-3 to TRBJ2-2; possible D gene TRBD2, 5 bases. The CDR3 is 16 residues long. Germline CDR1 is SGHTA and CDR2 is FQGTGA. The V and J ends lost 5 bases and 0 bases respectively, with 13 bases between them. CDR3 loop: CASSPTPGSNTGELFF. The DNA of the CDR3 is TGTGCCAGCAGCCCTACGCCGGGGTCGAACACCGGGGAGCTGTTTTTT. The entire variable domain, with the rest obtained from reference TRBV7-3 and TRBJ2-2, is as follows: GAGVSQTPSNKVTEKGKYVELRCDPISGHTALYWYRQSLGQGPEFLIYFQGTGAADDSGLPNDRFFAVRPEGSVSTLKIQRTERGDSAVYLCASSPTPGSNTGELFFGEGSRLTVL.

V and J are TRBV6-1 and TRBJ2-1, with D perhaps matching TRBD2 (7 bases). CDR3 size: 16 residues. With 4 bases removed from V and 4 bases from J, the gap between germline ends came to 17 bases. CDR1 is MNHNS and CDR2 is SASEGT in the germline V gene. The CDR3 reads CASSVAGAGRYNEQFF. CDR3 nucleotide sequence: TGTGCCAGCAGTGTTGCGGGGGCCGGCCGATACAATGAGCAGTTCTTC.

The genes are TRBV5-4 and TRBJ1-2; D may be TRBD1 (6 bases). Germline V CDR1 and CDR2: SGHNT, YYREEE (reference sequence). Trimming took off 2 bases at V and 6 bases at J, with 17 bases between the two ends. This CDR3 is built from 15 residues. This CDR3 is CASSLRQASTDGYTF. The CDR3 nucleotides are TGTGCCAGCAGCTTAAGACAGGCTTCCACGGATGGCTACACCTTC.

The chain recombines TRBV2 with TRBJ1-1, with 9 bases matching TRBD1. V shed 6 bases, J shed 6 bases, and the junction held 14 bases outside the gene matches. This CDR3 is 16 amino acids long. Germline CDR1 reads SNHLY; CDR2 reads FYNNEI. This CDR3 reads CASRDYRTGGLAEAFF. In DNA, the CDR3 is TGTGCCAGCAGGGATTACCGAACAGGGGGCCTAGCTGAAGCTTTCTTT. Variable domain in full (rest from reference TRBV2 and TRBJ1-1): EPEVTQTPSHQVTQMGQEVILRCVPISNHLYFYWYRQILGQKVEFLVSFYNNEISEKSEIFDDQFSVERPDGSNFTLKIRSTKLEDSAMYFCASRDYRTGGLAEAFFGQGTRLTVV.

The chain is built from TRBV19 and TRBJ2-6, with 12 bases fitting TRBD1. In germline, CDR1 is LNHDA, CDR2 SQIVND (reference sequence). Trimming removed 3 bases from V and 0 bases from J; junction bases left unmatched: 0. This CDR3 has 17 residues. CDR3 protein: CASSMGQGASGANVLTF. The CDR3, as DNA: TGTGCCAGTAGTATGGGACAGGGGGCCTCTGGGGCCAACGTCCTGACTTTC.

The J gene is TRBJ2-3, the V gene TRBV5-1, with 13 bases lining up with TRBD2. Germline CDR1 and CDR2: SGHRS and YFSETQ. Trimming cost V 0 bases and J 6 bases; bases outside gene matches: 4. The CDR3 extends over 16 amino acids. The CDR3 DNA reads TGCGCCAGCAGCTTGGTAACGACTAGCGGGGGGGATACGCAGTATTTT. Its translation is CASSLVTTSGGDTQYF.

The V and J genes are TRBV15 and TRBJ2-7; D may be TRBD2 (7 bases). Germline CDR1 is LNHNV and CDR2 is YYDKDF (reference sequence). The ends were cut back, 4 bases at V and 4 bases at J, with 11 bases in the middle. This CDR3 has 13 amino acids. DNA for the CDR3: TGTGCCACCAGCATCGGGGGGCTATACGAGCAGTACTTC. Its translation: CATSIGGLYEQYF. The full variable domain, its missing parts supplied by reference TRBV15 and TRBJ2-7, is DAMVIQNPRYQVTQFGKPVTLSCSQTLNHNVMYWYQQKSSQAPKLLFHYYDKDFNNEADTPDNFQSRRPNTSFCFLDIRSPGLGDTAMYLCATSIGGLYEQYFGPGTRLTVT.

This chain links TRBV18 with TRBJ1-2, with D perhaps TRBD1 (5 bases). This CDR3 is built from 13 residues. Germline V gene lookup returns CDR1 KGHSH and CDR2 LQKENI. V shed 4 bases and J shed 3 bases, with 9 bases lying between them. The CDR3 DNA reads as TGTGCCAGCTCACAGGGGCGCGACTATGGCTACACCTTC. Translated: CASSQGRDYGYTF.